This T cell receptor (beta chain) was obtained from a study of cytomegalovirus exposure and HLA in healthy donors. Overall study results and limits: Some TCR beta chains (more than 150 of them) were listed as cytomegalovirus-associated.

As to this clone: Its cognate antigen is unknown.

The CDR3 runs 15 residues. Germline V gene lookup returns CDR1 LNHDA and CDR2 SQIVND (reference sequence). The J segment lost 5 bases and the V segment lost 2 bases, leaving 4 bases of the junction unmatched. The PCR had 60 Vbeta and 13 Jbeta primers. Sequenced by immunoSEQ multiplex PCR; TCRdb stores in-frame clones only, minus some. The data hold roughly 150,000 clones, with roughly four fifths observed a single time. Sequencing was performed on PBMCs. This TCR was sampled from a man aged 45 to 65 in good health and CMV-seropositive. The chain employs TRBV19 and TRBJ2-1; 9 bases are shared with TRBD2. CDR3 residues: CASSILAGINNEQFF. Written as DNA, the CDR3 is TGTGCCAGTAGTATACTAGCGGGAATTAACAATGAGCAGTTCTTC. Full variable domain (missing parts from reference TRBV19 and TRBJ2-1): DGGITQSPKYLFRKEGQNVTLSCEQNLNHDAMYWYRQDPGQGLRLIYYSQIVNDFQKGDIAEGYSVSREKKESFPLTVTSAQKNPTAFYLCASSILAGINNEQFFGPGTRLTVL.